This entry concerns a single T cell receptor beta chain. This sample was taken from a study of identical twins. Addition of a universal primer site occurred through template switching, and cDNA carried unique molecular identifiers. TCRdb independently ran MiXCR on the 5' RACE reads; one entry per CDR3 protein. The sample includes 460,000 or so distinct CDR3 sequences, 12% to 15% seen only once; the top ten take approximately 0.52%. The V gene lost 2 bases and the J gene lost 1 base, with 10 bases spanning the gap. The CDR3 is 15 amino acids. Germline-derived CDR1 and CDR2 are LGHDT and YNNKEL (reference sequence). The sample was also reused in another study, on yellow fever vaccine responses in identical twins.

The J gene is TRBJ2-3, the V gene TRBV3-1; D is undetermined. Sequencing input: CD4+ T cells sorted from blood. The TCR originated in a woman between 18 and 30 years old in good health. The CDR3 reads CASSQSQIGTDTQYF. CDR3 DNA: TGTGCCAGCAGCCAAAGTCAGATCGGCACAGATACGCAGTATTTT.